One T cell receptor beta chain is described in this entry. This entry comes from a study of blood T cell repertoires in COVID-19. There are 15 residues in the CDR3. Germline CDR1 is SGHDT and CDR2 is YYEEEE. V dropped 4 bases and J dropped 4 bases, with 17 bases sitting between them. Profiling relied on immunoSEQ multiplex PCR, and the TCRdb table lists in-frame clones only, not all of them. The table has fewer than 85,000 clones, approximately 79% seen once; the top ten hold around a quarter. The chain links TRBV5-6 to TRBJ2-5, with D perhaps matching TRBD2 (7 bases). This TCR was recovered from a man in his 60s with active or convalescent COVID-19. The material sequenced was peripheral blood. In DNA form, the CDR3 reads TGTGCCAGCAGCCCAAATGGGGGGGCTGTAGAGACCCAGTACTTC. Translated: CASSPNGGAVETQYF.